The rows below give T cell receptor beta chains drawn from one sample of a study of T cell repertoires in cytomegalovirus infection. In TCRdb, the reads were re-called with MiXCR into one record per CDR3 protein. The sample carries roughly 230,000 distinct CDR3 sequences, under 8.5% recorded once. Sequencing was carried out using PBMCs. Source of these receptors: a human donor in good health (CMV status not recorded). Some clones in this sample may be carry-over from other donors' samples. CDR3s include the opening cysteine and the closing phenylalanine or tryptophan. A D gene is named only where the DNA matches it firmly. Clone size, where shown, is once, few, many, or a class for clones that have expanded.

length,D,J,size,V,CDR3,DNA
14,-,TRBJ1-2,many,TRBV11-1,CASSLGFRQQSYTF,TGTGCCAGCAGCTTGGGTTTCCGGCAACAAAGCTACACCTTC
14,-,TRBJ1-1,-,TRBV20-1,CSAREDTMNTEAFF,TGCAGTGCTAGGGAAGACACAATGAACACTGAAGCTTTCTTT
15,TRBD2,TRBJ2-7,-,TRBV4-3,CASSQGVQAGGEQYF,TGCGCCAGCAGCCAAGGTGTGCAGGCCGGGGGGGAGCAGTACTTC
13,-,TRBJ2-7,many,TRBV28,CASRSGPTYEQYF,TGTGCCAGCAGGTCCGGGCCGACCTACGAGCAGTACTTC
11,-,TRBJ2-1,many,TRBV20-1,CSAREAAQQFF,TGCAGTGCTAGAGAGGCGGCCCAGCAGTTCTTC
13,-,TRBJ2-4,medium-sized,TRBV6-2/TRBV6-3,CASSFASGNIQYF,TGTGCCAGCAGTTTTGCTAGTGGAAACATTCAGTACTTC
16,TRBD2,TRBJ2-7,many,TRBV20-1,CSARDKGLAVSYEQYF,TGCAGTGCTAGAGATAAGGGACTAGCGGTCTCCTACGAGCAGTACTTC
15,TRBD1,TRBJ1-5,many,TRBV20-1,CSVRGGGAGNQPQHF,TGCAGTGTCAGGGGGGGGGGCGCAGGCAATCAGCCCCAGCATTTT
18,-,TRBJ2-4,few,TRBV5-1,CASSLGLQLDRFENIQYF,TGCGCCAGCAGCTTGGGACTCCAACTAGACCGCTTTGAAAACATTCAGTACTTC
14,-,TRBJ2-5,-,TRBV20-1,CSARDQTGKETQYF,TGCAGTGCTAGAGATCAAACAGGGAAAGAGACCCAGTACTTC
15,TRBD2,TRBJ2-1,many,TRBV20-1,CSARLSGSSYNEQFF,TGCAGTGCTAGACTTAGCGGGAGCTCCTACAATGAGCAGTTCTTC
13,-,TRBJ2-3,-,TRBV2,CASSAWGADTQYF,TGTGCCAGCAGTGCTTGGGGGGCAGATACGCAGTATTTT
12,-,TRBJ2-7,many,TRBV6-2/TRBV6-3,CASSYQPSEQYF,TGTGCCAGCAGTTACCAACCCTCCGAGCAGTACTTC
12,-,TRBJ1-2,many,TRBV5-4,CASSQPDRSYTF,TGTGCCAGCAGCCAACCGGATCGAAGCTACACCTTC
12,-,TRBJ1-2,many,TRBV29-1,CSVGGSANGYTF,TGCAGCGTTGGAGGCAGCGCGAATGGCTACACCTTC
15,-,TRBJ1-2,many,TRBV7-2,CASSFKQGSIGGYTF,TGTGCCAGCAGCTTTAAGCAGGGGAGCATAGGGGGCTACACCTTC
16,-,TRBJ2-3,many,TRBV6-1,CASSEVGTRLTDTQYF,TGTGCCAGCAGTGAAGTGGGGACACGGCTCACAGATACGCAGTATTTT
13,-,TRBJ2-7,many,TRBV5-1,CASSSGTFNEQYF,TGCGCCAGCAGCTCGGGGACTTTCAACGAGCAGTACTTC
17,TRBD1,TRBJ2-2,many,TRBV7-9,CASSLLPGTANTGELFF,TGTGCCAGCAGCCTACTCCCCGGGACAGCTAACACCGGGGAGCTGTTTTTT
15,TRBD1,TRBJ2-7,many,TRBV20-1,CSARDGRQGVNEQYF,TGCAGTGCTAGAGATGGTAGGCAGGGGGTCAACGAGCAGTACTTC
14,-,TRBJ2-5,many,TRBV7-2,CASSPRQLQETQYF,TGTGCCAGCAGCCCCCGGCAGCTACAAGAGACCCAGTACTTC
19,-,TRBJ1-4,many,TRBV6-1,CASSRPQSGIGTTNEKLFF,TGTGCCAGCAGCCGACCCCAGTCGGGGATCGGAACAACTAATGAAAAACTGTTTTTT
17,-,TRBJ2-1,many,TRBV9,CASSPNLRGHSYNEQFF,TGTGCCAGCAGCCCCAATTTGCGGGGGCACTCCTACAATGAGCAGTTCTTC